This T cell receptor beta chain originates from a study of T cell responses to AZD1222 COVID-19 vaccine. Remarks on this clone: The junction departs from the called germline gene at one end, perhaps through a read error.

The CDR3 has 9 residues. Germline V gene data show CDR1 as MDHEN and CDR2 as SYDVKM. TCRdb's table, derived via immunoSEQ multiplex PCR, lists solely in-frame clones and lacks some. The top ten hold roughly 10% of the sample, which has 200,000 or so clones, about 94% seen once. The sequence was obtained from an adult in good health. The V call is TRBV28, the J call TRBJ1-1; maybe TRBD1 (6 bases). Sequencing was performed on peripheral blood, taken on day 0 of AZD1222 vaccination. CDR3 sequence reads: CAGGPIPLF. DNA of the CDR3: TGTGCCGGGGGGCCAATCCCTCTCTTT. Full variable domain (rest looked up from reference TRBV28 and TRBJ1-1): DVKVTQSSRYLVKRTGEKVFLECVQDMDHENMFWYRQDPGLGLRLIYFSYDVKMKEKGDIPEGYSVSREKKERFSLILESASTNQTSMYLCAGGPIPLFGQGTRLTVV.